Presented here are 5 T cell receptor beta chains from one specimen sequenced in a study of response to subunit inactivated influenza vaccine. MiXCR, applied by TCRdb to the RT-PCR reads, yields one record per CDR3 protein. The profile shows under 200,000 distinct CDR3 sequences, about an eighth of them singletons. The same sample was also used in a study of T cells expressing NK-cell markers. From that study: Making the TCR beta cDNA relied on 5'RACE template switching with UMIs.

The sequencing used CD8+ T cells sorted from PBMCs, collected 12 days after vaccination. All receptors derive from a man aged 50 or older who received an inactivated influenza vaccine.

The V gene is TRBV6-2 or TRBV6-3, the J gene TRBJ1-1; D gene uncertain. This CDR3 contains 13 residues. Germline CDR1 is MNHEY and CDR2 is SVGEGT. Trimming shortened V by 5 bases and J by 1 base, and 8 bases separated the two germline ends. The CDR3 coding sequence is TGTGCCAGCAGTCCGGACGAGAACACTGAAGCTTTCTTT. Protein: CASSPDENTEAFF.

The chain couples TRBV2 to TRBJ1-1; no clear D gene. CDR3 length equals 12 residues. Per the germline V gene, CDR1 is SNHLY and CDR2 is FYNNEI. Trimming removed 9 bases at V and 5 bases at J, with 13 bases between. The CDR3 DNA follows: TGTGCCAGTTTAGACCTGAGGACTGAAGCTTTCTTT. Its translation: CASLDLRTEAFF.

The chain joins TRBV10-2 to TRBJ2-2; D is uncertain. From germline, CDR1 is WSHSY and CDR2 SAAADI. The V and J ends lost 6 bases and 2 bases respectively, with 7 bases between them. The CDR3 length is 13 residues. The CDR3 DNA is TGCGCCAGCAGCCCCTCCAACACCGGGGAGCTGTTTTTT. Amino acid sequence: CASSPSNTGELFF.

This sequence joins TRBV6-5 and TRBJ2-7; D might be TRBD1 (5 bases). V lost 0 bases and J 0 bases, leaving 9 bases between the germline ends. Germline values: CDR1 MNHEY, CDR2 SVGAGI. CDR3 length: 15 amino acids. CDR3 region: CASSYSGTGSYEQYF. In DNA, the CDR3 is TGTGCCAGCAGTTACTCAGGCACAGGCTCCTACGAGCAGTACTTC.

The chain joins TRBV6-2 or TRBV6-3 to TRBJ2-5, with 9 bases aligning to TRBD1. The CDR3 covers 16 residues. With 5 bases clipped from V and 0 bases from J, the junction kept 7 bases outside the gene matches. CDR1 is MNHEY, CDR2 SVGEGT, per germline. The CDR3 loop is CASSTLGQGNQETQYF. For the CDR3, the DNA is TGTGCCAGCAGTACCCTCGGACAGGGGAACCAAGAGACCCAGTACTTC.